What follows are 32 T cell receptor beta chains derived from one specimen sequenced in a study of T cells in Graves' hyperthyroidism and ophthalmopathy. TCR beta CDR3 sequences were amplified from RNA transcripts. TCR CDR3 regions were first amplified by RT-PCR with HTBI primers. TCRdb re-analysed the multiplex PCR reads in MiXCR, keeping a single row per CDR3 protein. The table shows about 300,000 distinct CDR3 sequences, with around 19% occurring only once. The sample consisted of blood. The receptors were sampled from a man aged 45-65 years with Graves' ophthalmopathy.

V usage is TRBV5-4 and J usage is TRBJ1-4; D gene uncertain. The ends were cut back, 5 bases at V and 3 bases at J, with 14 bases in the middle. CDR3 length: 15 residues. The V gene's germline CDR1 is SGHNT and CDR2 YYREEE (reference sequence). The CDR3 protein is CASSSAREANEKLFF. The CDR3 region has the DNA TGTGCCAGCAGTAGCGCGAGGGAGGCTAATGAAAAACTGTTTTTT.

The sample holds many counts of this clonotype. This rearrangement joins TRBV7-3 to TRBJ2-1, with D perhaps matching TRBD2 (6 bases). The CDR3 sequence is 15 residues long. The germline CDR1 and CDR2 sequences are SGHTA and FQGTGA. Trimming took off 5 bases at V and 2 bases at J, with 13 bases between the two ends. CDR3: CASSRDGTAYNEQFF. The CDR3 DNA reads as TGTGCCAGCAGCAGGGACGGGACTGCCTACAATGAGCAGTTCTTC.

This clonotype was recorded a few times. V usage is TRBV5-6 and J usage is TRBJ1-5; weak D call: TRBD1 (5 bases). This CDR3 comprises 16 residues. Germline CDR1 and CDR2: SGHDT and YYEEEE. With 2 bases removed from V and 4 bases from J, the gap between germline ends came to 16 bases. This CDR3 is CASSFGTGRGNQPQHF. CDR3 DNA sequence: TGTGCCAGCAGCTTCGGCACAGGACGTGGGAATCAGCCCCAGCATTTT.

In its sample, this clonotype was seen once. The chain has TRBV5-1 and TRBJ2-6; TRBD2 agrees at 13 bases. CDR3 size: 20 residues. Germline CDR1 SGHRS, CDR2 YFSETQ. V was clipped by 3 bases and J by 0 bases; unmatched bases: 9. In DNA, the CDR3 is TGCGCCAGCAGCTGGCCGACTAGCGGGAGGCCGTTCTCTGGGGCCAACGTCCTGACTTTC. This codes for CASSWPTSGRPFSGANVLTF.

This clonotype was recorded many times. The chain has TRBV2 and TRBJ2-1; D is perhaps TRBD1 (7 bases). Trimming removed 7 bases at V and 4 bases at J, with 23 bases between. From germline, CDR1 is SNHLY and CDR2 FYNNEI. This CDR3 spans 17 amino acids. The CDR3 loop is CASIPGRTGGGYNEQFF. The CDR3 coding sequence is TGTGCCAGCATCCCAGGAAGGACAGGAGGAGGGTACAATGAGCAGTTCTTC. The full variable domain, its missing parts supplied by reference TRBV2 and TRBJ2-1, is EPEVTQTPSHQVTQMGQEVILRCVPISNHLYFYWYRQILGQKVEFLVSFYNNEISEKSEIFDDQFSVERPDGSNFTLKIRSTKLEDSAMYFCASIPGRTGGGYNEQFFGPGTRLTVL.

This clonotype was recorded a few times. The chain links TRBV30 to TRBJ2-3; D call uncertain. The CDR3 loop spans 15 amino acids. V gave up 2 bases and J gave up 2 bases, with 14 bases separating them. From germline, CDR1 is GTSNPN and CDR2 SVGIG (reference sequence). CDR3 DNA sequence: TGTGCCTGGAGTTTTGGCAGGAGCTACACAGATACGCAGTATTTT. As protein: CAWSFGRSYTDTQYF.

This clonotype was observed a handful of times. CDR3 residues: CASSPLAGTQGNEQFF. CDR3 in DNA: TGTGCCAGCAGCCCGCTAGCGGGTACCCAGGGGAATGAGCAGTTCTTC. The chain combines TRBV7-9 with TRBJ2-1; 8 bases are shared with TRBD2. The CDR3 is 16 residues long. Germline V gene lookup returns CDR1 SEHNR and CDR2 FQNEAQ (reference sequence). J gave up 7 bases and V 5 bases, and 13 bases lay outside the gene matches.

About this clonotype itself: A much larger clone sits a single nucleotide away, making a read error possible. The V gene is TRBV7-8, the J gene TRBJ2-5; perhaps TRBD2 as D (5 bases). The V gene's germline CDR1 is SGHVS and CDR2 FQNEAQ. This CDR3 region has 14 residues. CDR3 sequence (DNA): TGTCCCAGCAGCCGATGGGAGTCCCAAGAGACCCAGTACTTC. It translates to CPSSRWESQETQYF. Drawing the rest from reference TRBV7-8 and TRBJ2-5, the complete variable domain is GAGVSQSPRYKVAKRGQDVALRCDPISGHVSLFWYQQALGQGPEFLTYFQNEAQLDKSGLPSDRFFAERPEGSVSTLKIQRTQQEDSAVYLCPSSRWESQETQYFGPGTRLLVL.

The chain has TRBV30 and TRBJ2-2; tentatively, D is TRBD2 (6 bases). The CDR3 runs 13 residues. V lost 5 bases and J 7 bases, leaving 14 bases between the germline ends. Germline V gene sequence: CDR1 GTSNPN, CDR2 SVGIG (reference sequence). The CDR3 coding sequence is TGTGCCTGGGGGACTTGGGCGGACGGGGAGCTGTTTTTT. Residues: CAWGTWADGELFF.

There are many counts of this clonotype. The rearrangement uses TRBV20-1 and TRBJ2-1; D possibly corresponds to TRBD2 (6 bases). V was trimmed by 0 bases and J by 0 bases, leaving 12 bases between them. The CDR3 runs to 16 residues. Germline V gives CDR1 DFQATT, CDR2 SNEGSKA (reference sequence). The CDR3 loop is CSARDPGGISYNEQFF. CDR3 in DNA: TGCAGTGCTAGAGATCCCGGCGGGATCTCCTACAATGAGCAGTTCTTC.

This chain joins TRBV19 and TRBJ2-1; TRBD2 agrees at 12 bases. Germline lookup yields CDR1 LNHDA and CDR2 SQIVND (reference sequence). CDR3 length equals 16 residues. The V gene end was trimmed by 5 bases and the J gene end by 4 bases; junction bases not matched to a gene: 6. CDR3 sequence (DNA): TGTGCCAGTAGTCCGCGGACTAGCGGGATTTACAATGAGCAGTTCTTC. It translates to CASSPRTSGIYNEQFF. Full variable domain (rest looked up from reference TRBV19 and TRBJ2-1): DGGITQSPKYLFRKEGQNVTLSCEQNLNHDAMYWYRQDPGQGLRLIYYSQIVNDFQKGDIAEGYSVSREKKESFPLTVTSAQKNPTAFYLCASSPRTSGIYNEQFFGPGTRLTVL.

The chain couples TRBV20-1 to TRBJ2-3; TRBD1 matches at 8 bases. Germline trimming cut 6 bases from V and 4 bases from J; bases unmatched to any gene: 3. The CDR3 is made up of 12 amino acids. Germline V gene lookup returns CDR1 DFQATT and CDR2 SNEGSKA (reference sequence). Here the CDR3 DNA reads TGCAGTGCAATGGACAGGGCAGATACGCAGTATTTT. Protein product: CSAMDRADTQYF.

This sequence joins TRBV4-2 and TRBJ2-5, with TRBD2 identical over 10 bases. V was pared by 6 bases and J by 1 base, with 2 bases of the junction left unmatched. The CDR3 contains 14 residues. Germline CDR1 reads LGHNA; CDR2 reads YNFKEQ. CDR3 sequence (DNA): TGTGCCAGCAGTGGACTAGCGGTCCAAGAGACCCAGTACTTC. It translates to CASSGLAVQETQYF.

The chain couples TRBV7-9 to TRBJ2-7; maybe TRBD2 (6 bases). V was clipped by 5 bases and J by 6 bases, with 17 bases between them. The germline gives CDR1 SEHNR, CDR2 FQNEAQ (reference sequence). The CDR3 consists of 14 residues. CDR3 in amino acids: CASSTTDYSSEQYF. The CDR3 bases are TGTGCCAGCAGCACGACGGACTACTCGTCCGAGCAGTACTTC.

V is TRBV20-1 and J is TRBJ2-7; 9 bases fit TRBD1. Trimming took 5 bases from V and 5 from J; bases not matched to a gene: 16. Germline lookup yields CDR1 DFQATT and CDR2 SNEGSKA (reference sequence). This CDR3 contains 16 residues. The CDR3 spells CSAPLINSGTGNEQYF. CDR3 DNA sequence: TGCAGTGCTCCACTCATAAATTCCGGGACAGGGAACGAGCAGTACTTC.

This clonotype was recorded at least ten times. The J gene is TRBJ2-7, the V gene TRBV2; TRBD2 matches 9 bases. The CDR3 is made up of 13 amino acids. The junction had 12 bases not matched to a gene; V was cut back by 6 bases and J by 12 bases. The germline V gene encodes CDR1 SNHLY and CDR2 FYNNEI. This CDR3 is CASRPKPLAGTYF. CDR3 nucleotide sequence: TGTGCCAGCAGACCTAAGCCCCTAGCGGGGACGTACTTC. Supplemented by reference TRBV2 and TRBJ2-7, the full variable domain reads EPEVTQTPSHQVTQMGQEVILRCVPISNHLYFYWYRQILGQKVEFLVSFYNNEISEKSEIFDDQFSVERPDGSNFTLKIRSTKLEDSAMYFCASRPKPLAGTYFGPGTRLTVT.

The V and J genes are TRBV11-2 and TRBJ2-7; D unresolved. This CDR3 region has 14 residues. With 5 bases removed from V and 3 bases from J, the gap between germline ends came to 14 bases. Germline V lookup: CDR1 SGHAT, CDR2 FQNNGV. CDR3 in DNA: TGTGCCAGCAGCCCATCGGGTCAGAACTACGAGCAGTACTTC. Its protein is CASSPSGQNYEQYF.

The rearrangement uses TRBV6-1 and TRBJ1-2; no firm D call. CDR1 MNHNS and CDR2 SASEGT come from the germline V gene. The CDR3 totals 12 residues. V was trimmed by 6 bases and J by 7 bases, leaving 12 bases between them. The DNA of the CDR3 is TGTGCCAGCAGCGTTCTTCGTTCTGGCTACACCTTC. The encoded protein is CASSVLRSGYTF.

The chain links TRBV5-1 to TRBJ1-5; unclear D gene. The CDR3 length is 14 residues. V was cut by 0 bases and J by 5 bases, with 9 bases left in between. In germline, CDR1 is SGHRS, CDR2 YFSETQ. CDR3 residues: CASSLGERYQPQHF. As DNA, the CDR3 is TGCGCCAGCAGCTTGGGAGAGAGGTATCAGCCCCAGCATTTT.

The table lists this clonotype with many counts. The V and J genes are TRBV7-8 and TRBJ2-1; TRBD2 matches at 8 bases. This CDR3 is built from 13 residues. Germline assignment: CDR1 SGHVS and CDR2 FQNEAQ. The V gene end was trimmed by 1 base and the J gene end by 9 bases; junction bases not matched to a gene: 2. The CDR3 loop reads CASSLETSAEQFF. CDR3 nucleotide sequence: TGTGCCAGCAGCTTAGAGACTAGCGCTGAGCAGTTCTTC.

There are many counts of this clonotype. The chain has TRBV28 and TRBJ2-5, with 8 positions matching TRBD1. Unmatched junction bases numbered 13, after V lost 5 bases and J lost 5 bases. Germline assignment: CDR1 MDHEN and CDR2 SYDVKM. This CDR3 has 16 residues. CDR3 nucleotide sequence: TGTGCCAGCAGTCCCGACAGGGGATACGGTCGGGAGACCCAGTACTTC. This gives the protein CASSPDRGYGRETQYF.

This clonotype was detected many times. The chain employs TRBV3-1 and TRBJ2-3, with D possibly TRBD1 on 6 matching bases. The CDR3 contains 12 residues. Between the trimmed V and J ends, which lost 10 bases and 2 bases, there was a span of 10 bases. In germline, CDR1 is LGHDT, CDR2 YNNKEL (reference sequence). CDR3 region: CATGADTDTQYF. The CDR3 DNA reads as TGTGCCACAGGGGCGGACACAGATACGCAGTATTTT.

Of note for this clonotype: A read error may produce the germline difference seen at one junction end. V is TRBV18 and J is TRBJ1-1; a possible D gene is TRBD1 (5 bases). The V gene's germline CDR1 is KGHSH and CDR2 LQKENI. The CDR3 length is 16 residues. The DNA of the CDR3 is TGTGCCAGCTCACCACCTGGGATAGGGGCGGACACTGAAGCCTTCTTT. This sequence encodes CASSPPGIGADTEAFF.

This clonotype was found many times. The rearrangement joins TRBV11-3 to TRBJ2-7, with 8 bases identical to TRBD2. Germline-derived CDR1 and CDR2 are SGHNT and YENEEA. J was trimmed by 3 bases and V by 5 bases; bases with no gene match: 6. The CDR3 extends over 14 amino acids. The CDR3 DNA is TGTGCCAGCAGCAAGAGCGGGAGTCTCTACGAGCAGTACTTC. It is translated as CASSKSGSLYEQYF.

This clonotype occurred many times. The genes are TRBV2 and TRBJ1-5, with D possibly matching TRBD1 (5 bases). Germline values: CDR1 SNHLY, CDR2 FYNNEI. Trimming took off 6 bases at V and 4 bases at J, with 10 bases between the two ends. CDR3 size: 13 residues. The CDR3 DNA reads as TGTGCCAGCAGACAGGACCGTAATCAGCCCCAGCATTTT. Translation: CASRQDRNQPQHF.

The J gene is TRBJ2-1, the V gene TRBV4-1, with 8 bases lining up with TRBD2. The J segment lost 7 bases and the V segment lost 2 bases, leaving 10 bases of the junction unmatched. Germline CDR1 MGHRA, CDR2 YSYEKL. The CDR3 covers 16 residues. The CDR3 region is CASSQPTGRAQNEQFF. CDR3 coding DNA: TGCGCCAGCAGCCAACCGACCGGGAGGGCCCAGAATGAGCAGTTCTTC.

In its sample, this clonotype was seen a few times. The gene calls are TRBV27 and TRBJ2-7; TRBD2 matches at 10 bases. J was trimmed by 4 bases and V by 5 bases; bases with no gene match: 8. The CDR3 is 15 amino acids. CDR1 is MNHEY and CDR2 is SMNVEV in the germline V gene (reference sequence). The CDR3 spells CASSGSSGRGYEQYF. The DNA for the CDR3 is TGTGCCAGCAGTGGATCTAGCGGGAGAGGATACGAGCAGTACTTC.

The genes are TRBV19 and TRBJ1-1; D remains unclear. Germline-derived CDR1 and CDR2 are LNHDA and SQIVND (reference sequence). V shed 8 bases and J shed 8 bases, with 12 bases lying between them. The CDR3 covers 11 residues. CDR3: CASGPRTEAFF. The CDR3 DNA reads TGTGCCAGTGGACCCCGTACGGAAGCTTTCTTT.

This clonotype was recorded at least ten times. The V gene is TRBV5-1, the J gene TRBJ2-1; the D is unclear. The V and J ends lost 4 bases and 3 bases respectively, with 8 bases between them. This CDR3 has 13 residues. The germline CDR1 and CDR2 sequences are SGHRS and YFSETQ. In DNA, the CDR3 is TGCGCCAGCAGCCCTGACCGCTACAATGAGCAGTTCTTC. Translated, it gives CASSPDRYNEQFF.

Here the CDR3 reads CSARVQAMNTEAFF. The CDR3 nucleotides are TGCAGTGCTAGGGTACAGGCCATGAACACTGAAGCTTTCTTT. The chain links TRBV20-1 to TRBJ1-1, with TRBD1 as a possible D gene (5 bases). The CDR3 loop spans 14 amino acids. Trimming left V 3 bases short and J 0 bases short, with 11 bases between. CDR1 and CDR2 from the germline V gene are DFQATT and SNEGSKA (reference sequence).

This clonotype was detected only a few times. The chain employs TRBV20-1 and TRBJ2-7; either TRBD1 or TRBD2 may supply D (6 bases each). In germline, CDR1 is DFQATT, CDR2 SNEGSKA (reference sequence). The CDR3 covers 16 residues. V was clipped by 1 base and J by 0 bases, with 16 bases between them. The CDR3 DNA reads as TGCAGTGCTAGAGGTCCTGGAGGGGGGAGCTCCTACGAGCAGTACTTC. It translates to CSARGPGGGSSYEQYF.

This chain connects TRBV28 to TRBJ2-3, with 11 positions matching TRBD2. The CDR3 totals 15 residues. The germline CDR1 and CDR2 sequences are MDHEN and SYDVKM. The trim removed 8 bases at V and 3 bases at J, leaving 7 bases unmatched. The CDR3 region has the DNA TGTGCCAGCTGTAGCGGGAGGGCCGGTACAGATACGCAGTATTTT. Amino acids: CASCSGRAGTDTQYF.